This T cell receptor (beta chain) was recovered during a study of CDR3 diversity in severe acne. V lost 0 bases, J lost 4 bases, and 4 bases stayed unmatched. The CDR3 covers 15 residues. Germline CDR1 is MNHEY and CDR2 is SVGAGI. MiXCR was run by TCRdb on the PCR reads, yielding one entry per CDR3 protein. The sample includes more than 85,000 distinct CDR3 sequences, less than 65% of them seen just once. The table lists this clonotype with a count of one. This TCR derives from a male donor with severe acne vulgaris. The chain uses TRBV6-5 and TRBJ2-7, with 9 bases matching TRBD2. The sample consisted of blood. This chain's CDR3 is CASSYSGTSSYEQYF. CDR3 nucleotides: TGTGCCAGCAGTTACTCTGGGACTAGCAGTTACGAGCAGTACTTC.